The clone carrying this TCR beta chain was counted ten times or more. What it binds is not known. TCRdb called the reads again in MiXCR, with one record for every CDR3 protein. The sample includes about 240,000 distinct CDR3 sequences, around 6.6% of them seen just once. These data belong to a study of T cell repertoires in cytomegalovirus infection. Across the whole study: Public TCR beta signatures provided an indication of both CMV infection and a matching HLA type. The study's findings and limits: Cumulative frequency (of public TCR beta family members) identified carriers of CMV plus the relevant HLA.

V lost 7 bases and J lost 4; bases outside the gene matches: 17. Germline V gives CDR1 SNHLY, CDR2 FYNNEI. CDR3 length: 17 amino acids. The sample consisted of PBMCs. The chain couples TRBV2 to TRBJ1-2; 8 bases agree with TRBD1. The clonotype comes from a human donor in good health (CMV status not recorded). Some clones in this sample may be carry-over from other donors' samples. CDR3 DNA: TGTGCCAGCATTCTCAGGGGAAGACAGGGGAAGGTCTATGGCTACACCTTC. Residues: CASILRGRQGKVYGYTF.